The sequence of this TCR beta chain was determined in a study of kidney transplant recipient with SARS-CoV-2 infection. MiXCR was run by TCRdb on the reads, yielding one entry per CDR3 protein. Here the sample spans roughly 250,000 distinct CDR3 sequences, around 26% being singletons. V lost 2 bases and J 5 bases, leaving 17 bases between the germline ends. The germline CDR1 and CDR2 sequences are SGHAT and FQNNGV. The CDR3 has 16 residues. V gene TRBV11-2 combines with J gene TRBJ2-3, with D possibly matching TRBD2 (6 bases). Sequencing used a blood sample, obtained at baseline and on approximately day 120 from a kidney transplant recipient. This receptor was obtained from a young adult male patient who had COVID-19 and was a kidney transplant recipient. A subset of T cells may come from the graft donor. The CDR3 DNA is TGTGCCAGCAGCTTAATCTTAAGCATAGCGGAAGATACGCAGTATTTT. Translating gives CASSLILSIAEDTQYF.